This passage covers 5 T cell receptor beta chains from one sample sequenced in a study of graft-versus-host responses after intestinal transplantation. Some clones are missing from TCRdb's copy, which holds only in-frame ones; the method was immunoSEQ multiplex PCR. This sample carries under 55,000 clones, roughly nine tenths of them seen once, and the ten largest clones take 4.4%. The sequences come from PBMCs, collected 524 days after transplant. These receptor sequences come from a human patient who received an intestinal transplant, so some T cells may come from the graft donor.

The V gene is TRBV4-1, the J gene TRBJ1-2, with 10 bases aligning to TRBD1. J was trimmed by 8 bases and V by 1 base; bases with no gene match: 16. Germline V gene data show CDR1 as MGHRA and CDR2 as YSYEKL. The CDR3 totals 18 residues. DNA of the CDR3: TGCGCCAGCAGCCAAGTTGGGACAGGGGCCCGCGTCAACGGAGGCTACACCTTC. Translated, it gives CASSQVGTGARVNGGYTF.

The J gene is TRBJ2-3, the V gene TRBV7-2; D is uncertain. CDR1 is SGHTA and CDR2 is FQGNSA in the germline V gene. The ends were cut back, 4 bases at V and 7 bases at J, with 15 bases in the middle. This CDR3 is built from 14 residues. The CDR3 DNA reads TGTGCCAGCAGCTCTATCCAGAGACCTTATACGCAGTATTTT. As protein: CASSSIQRPYTQYF.

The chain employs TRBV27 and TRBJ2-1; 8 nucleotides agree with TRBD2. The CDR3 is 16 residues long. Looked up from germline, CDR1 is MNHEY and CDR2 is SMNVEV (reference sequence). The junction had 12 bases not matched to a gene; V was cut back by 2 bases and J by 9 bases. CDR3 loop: CASSLLSGLATSEQFF. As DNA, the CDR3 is TGTGCCAGCAGTTTACTCTCAGGACTAGCAACCAGTGAGCAGTTCTTC.

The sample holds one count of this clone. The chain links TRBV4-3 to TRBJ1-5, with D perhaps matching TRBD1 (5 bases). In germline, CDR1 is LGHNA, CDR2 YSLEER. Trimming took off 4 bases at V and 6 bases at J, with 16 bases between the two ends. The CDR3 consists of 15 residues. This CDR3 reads CASSRRVGVTQPQHF. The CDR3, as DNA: TGCGCCAGCAGCCGAAGGGTGGGGGTCACTCAGCCCCAGCATTTT.

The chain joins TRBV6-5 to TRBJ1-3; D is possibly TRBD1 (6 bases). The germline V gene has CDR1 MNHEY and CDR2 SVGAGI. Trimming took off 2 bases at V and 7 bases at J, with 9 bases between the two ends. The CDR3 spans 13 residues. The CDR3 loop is CASSYRGANTIYF. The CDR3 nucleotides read TGTGCCAGCAGTTACAGGGGGGCCAACACCATATATTTT.